This T cell receptor beta chain is from a study of regulatory T cells in long-lasting Graves disease. Through Arm-PCR of CDR3 regions and iRepertoire HTBI primers, TCR beta libraries were built. From the multiplex PCR reads, TCRdb called clonotypes with MiXCR, one entry per CDR3 protein. The table shows hundreds of thousands of distinct CDR3 sequences, with about a sixth occurring only once. This clonotype was detected ten times or more. The time point denotes: newly diagnosed GD, antithyroid drugs for less than 3 months. RNA extracted from PBMCs served as the sequencing template. These sequences were also reported in another study, on T cells in Graves' hyperthyroidism and ophthalmopathy.

This sample comprised peripheral blood mononuclear cells (PBMCs), obtained at new diagnosis, from a patient treated with antithyroid drugs. This sequence was found in a man in his forties or fifties with Graves disease.

The CDR3 DNA sequence: TGCAGTGCCCCCGGGACCCAGAACTACGAGCAGTACTTC. Translation: CSAPGTQNYEQYF. The chain has TRBV20-1 and TRBJ2-7, with D perhaps assigned TRBD1 or TRBD2 (5 bases each). The CDR3 has 13 residues. Trimming took 6 bases from V and 3 from J, leaving 15 bases between them. Germline CDR1 and CDR2: DFQATT and SNEGSKA (reference sequence).